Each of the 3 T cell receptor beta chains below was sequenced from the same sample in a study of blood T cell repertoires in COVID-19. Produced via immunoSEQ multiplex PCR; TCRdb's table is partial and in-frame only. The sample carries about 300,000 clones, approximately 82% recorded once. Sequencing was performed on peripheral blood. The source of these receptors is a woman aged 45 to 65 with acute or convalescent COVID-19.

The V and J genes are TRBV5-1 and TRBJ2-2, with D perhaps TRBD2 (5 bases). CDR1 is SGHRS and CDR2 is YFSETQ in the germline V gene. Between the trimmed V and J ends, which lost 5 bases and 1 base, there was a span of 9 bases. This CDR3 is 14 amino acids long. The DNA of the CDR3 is TGCGCCAGCAGTGGTCGGGGGAACACCGGGGAGCTGTTTTTT. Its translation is CASSGRGNTGELFF.

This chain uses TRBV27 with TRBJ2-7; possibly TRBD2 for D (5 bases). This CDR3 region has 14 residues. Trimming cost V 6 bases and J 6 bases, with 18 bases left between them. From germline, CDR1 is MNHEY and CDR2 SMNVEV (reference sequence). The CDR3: CASSPGLGPGEQYF. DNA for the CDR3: TGTGCCAGCAGCCCAGGACTCGGCCCCGGCGAGCAGTACTTC.

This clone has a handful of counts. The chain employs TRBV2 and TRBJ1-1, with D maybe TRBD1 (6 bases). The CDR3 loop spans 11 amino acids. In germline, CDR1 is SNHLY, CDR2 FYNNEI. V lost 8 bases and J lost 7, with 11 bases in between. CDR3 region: CASHRDLEAFF. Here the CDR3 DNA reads TGTGCCAGCCACAGGGATCTTGAAGCTTTCTTT.